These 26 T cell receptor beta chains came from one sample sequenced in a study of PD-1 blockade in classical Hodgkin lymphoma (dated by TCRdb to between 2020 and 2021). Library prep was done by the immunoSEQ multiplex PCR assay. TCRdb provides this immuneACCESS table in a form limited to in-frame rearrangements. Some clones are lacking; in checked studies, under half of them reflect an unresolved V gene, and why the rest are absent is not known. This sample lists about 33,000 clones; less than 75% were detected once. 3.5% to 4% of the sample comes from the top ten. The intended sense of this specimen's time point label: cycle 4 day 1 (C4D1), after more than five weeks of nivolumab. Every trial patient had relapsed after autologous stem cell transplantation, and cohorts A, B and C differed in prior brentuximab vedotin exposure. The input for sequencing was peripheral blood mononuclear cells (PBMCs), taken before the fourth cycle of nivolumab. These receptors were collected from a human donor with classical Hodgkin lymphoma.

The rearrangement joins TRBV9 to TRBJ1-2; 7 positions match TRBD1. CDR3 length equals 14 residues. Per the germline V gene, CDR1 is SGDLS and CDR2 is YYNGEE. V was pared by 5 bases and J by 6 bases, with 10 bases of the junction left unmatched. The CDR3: CASRDRQGGHGYTF. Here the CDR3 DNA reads TGTGCCAGCAGGGACAGACAGGGAGGCCATGGCTACACCTTC.

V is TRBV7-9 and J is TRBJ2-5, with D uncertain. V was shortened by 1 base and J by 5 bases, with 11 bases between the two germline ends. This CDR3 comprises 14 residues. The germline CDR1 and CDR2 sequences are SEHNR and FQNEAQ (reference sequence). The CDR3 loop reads CASSLGGSLETQYF. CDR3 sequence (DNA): TGTGCCAGCAGCTTAGGAGGTAGCCTGGAGACCCAGTACTTC. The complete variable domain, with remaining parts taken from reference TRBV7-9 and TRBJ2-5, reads DTGVSQNPRHKITKRGQNVTFRCDPISEHNRLYWYRQTLGQGPEFLTYFQNEAQLEKSRLLSDRFSAERPKGSFSTLEIQRTEQGDSAMYLCASSLGGSLETQYFGPGTRLLVL.

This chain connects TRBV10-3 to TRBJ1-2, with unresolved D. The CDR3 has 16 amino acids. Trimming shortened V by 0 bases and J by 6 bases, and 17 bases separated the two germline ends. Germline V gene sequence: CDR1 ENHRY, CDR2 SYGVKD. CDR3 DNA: TGTGCCATCAGTGAGTCCGGGATTCTCCCGTATGATGGCTACACCTTC. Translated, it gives CAISESGILPYDGYTF.

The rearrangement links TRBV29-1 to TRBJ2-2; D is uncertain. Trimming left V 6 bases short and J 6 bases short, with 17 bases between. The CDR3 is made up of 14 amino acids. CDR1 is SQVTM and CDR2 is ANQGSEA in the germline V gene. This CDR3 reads CSVPVSVGPGELFF. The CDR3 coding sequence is TGCAGCGTCCCTGTATCAGTGGGTCCCGGGGAGCTGTTTTTT.

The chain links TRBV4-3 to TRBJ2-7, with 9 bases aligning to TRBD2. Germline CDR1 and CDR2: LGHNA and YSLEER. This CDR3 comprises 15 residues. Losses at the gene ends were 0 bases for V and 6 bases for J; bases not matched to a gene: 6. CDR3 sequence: CASSQDLAGSGEQYF. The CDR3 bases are TGCGCCAGCAGCCAAGATCTAGCGGGATCGGGCGAGCAGTACTTC.

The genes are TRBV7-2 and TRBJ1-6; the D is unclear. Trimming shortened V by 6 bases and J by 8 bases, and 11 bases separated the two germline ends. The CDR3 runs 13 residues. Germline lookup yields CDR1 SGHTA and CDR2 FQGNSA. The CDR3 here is CASRSRVDSPLHF. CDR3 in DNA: TGTGCCAGCAGATCAAGGGTTGATTCACCCCTCCACTTT.

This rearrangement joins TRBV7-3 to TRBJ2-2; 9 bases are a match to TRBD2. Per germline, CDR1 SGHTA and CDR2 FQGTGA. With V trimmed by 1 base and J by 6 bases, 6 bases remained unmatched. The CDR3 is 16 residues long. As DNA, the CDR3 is TGTGCCAGCAGCTTAAATGGCGGGAGGGCCCCCGGGGAGCTGTTTTTT. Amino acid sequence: CASSLNGGRAPGELFF.

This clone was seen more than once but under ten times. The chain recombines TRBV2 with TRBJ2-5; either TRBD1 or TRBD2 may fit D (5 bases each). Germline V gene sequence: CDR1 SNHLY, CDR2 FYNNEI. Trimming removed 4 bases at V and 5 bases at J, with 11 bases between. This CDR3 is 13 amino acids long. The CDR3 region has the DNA TGTGCCAGCAGTGGGTGGGGGACCGAGACCCAGTACTTC. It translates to CASSGWGTETQYF.

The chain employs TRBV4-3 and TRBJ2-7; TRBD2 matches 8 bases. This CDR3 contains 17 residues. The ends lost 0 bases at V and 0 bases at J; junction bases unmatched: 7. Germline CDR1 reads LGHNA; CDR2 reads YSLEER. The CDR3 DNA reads TGCGCCAGCAGCCAAGACGAAGCGGGAGCTACCTCCTACGAGCAGTACTTC. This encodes CASSQDEAGATSYEQYF.

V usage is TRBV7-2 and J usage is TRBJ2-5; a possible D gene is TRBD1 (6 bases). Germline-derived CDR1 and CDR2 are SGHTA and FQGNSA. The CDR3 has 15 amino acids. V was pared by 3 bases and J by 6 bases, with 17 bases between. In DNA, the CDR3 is TGTGCCAGCAGCTTCTTCAGGGGCTTGGAAAAGACCCAGTACTTC. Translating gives CASSFFRGLEKTQYF.

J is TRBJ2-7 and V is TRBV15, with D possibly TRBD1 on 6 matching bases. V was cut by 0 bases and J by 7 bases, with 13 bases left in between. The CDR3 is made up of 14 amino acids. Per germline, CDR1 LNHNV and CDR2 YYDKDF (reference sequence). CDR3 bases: TGTGCCACCAGCAGAGAGCGAATGAGGGGGGAGCAGTACTTC. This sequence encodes CATSRERMRGEQYF. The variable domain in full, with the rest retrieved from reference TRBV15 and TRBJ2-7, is DAMVIQNPRYQVTQFGKPVTLSCSQTLNHNVMYWYQQKSSQAPKLLFHYYDKDFNNEADTPDNFQSRRPNTSFCFLDIRSPGLGDTAMYLCATSRERMRGEQYFGPGTRLTVT.

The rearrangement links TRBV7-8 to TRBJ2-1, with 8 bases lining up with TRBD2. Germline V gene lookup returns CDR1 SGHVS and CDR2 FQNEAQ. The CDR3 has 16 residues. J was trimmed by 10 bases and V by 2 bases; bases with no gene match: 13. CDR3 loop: CASSLRVSGGQLEQFF. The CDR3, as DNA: TGTGCCAGCAGCTTACGAGTATCGGGGGGGCAATTGGAGCAGTTCTTC.

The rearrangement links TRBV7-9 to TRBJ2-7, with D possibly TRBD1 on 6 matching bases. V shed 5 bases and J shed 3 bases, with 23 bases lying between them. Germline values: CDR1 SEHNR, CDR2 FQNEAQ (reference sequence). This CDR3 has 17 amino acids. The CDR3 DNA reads TGTGCCAGCAGCCGGGAAGGTGGCAGCGCGGACAGCTACGAGCAGTACTTC. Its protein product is CASSREGGSADSYEQYF.

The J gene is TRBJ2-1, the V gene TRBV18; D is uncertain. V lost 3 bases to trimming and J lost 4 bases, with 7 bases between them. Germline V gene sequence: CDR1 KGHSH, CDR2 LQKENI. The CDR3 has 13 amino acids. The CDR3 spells CASSPVSYNEQFF. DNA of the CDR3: TGTGCCAGCTCACCTGTCTCGTACAATGAGCAGTTCTTC.

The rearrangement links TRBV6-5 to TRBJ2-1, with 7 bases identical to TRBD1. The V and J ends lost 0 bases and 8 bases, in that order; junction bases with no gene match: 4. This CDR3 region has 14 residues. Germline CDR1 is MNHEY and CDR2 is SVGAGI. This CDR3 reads CASSYSITGDEQFF. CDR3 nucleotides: TGTGCCAGCAGTTACTCGATTACAGGGGATGAGCAGTTCTTC.

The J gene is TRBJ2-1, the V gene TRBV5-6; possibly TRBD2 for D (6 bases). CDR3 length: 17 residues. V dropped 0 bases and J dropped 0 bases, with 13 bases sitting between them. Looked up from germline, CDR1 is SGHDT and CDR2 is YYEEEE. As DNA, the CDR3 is TGTGCCAGCAGCTTGGGGCTAAGGACTAACTCCTACAATGAGCAGTTCTTC. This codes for CASSLGLRTNSYNEQFF.

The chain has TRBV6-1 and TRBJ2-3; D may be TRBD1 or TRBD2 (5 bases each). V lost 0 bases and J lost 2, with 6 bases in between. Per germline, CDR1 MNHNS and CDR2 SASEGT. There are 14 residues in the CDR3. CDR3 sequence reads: CASSEAGVTDTQYF. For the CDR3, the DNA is TGTGCCAGCAGTGAAGCGGGGGTCACAGATACGCAGTATTTT.

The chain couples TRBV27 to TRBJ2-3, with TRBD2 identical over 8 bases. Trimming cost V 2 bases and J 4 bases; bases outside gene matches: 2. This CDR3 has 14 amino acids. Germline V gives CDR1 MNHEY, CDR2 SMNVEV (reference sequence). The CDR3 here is CASSLIAGSDTQYF. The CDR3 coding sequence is TGTGCCAGCAGTTTAATAGCGGGATCAGATACGCAGTATTTT.

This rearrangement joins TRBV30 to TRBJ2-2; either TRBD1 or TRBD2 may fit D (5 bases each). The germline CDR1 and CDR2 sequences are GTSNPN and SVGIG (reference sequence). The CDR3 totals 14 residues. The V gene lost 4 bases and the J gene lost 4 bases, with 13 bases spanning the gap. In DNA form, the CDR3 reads TGTGCCTGGATTTGGGGCGCGGGCACCGGGGAGCTGTTTTTT. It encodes CAWIWGAGTGELFF.

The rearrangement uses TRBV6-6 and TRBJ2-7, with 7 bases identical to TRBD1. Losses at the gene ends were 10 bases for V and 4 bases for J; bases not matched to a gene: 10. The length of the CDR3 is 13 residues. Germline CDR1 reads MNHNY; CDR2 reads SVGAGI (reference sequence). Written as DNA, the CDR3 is TGTGCCACCGTGCGACAGGGTGGATACGAGCAGTACTTC. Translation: CATVRQGGYEQYF.

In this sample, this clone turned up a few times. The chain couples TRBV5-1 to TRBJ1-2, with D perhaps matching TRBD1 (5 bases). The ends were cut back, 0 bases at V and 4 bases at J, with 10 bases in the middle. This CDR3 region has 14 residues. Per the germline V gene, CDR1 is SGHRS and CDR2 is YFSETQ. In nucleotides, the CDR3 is TGCGCCAGCAGCTTGGCCTATGGGGGCTATGGCTACACCTTC. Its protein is CASSLAYGGYGYTF.

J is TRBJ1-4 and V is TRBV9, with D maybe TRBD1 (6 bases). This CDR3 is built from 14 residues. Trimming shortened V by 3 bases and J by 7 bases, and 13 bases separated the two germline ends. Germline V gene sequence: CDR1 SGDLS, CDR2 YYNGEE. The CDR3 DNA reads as TGTGCCAGCAGCGAGGGGGGGACCTCTGAAAAACTGTTTTTT. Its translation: CASSEGGTSEKLFF.

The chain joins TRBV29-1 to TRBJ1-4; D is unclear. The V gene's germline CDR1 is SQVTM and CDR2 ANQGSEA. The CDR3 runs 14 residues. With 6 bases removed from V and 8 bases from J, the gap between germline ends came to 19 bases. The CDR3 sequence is CSVDHLGGSEKLFF. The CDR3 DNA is TGCAGCGTCGATCACCTGGGCGGATCCGAAAAACTGTTTTTT.

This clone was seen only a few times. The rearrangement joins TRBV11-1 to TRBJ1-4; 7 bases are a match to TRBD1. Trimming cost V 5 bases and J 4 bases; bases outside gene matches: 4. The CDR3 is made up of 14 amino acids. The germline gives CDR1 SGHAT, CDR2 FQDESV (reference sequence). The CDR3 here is CASSKGQINEKLFF. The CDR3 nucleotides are TGTGCCAGCAGCAAGGGACAGATTAATGAAAAACTGTTTTTT.

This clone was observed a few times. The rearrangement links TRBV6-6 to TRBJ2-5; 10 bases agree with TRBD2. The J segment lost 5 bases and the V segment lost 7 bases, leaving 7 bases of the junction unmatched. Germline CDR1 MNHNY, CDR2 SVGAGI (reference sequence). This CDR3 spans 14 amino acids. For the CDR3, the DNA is TGTGCCAGCACCTTAGCGGGGGGAAGGGAGACCCAGTACTTC. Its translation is CASTLAGGRETQYF.

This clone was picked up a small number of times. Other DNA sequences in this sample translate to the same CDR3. As DNA, the CDR3 is TGTGCCAGCAGCGTAGGGACAGCTAACACTGAAGCTTTCTTT. It translates to CASSVGTANTEAFF. This rearrangement joins TRBV9 to TRBJ1-1, with D perhaps matching TRBD1 (6 bases). V gave up 0 bases and J gave up 2 bases, with 8 bases separating them. The CDR3 is 14 residues long. Per germline, CDR1 SGDLS and CDR2 YYNGEE.